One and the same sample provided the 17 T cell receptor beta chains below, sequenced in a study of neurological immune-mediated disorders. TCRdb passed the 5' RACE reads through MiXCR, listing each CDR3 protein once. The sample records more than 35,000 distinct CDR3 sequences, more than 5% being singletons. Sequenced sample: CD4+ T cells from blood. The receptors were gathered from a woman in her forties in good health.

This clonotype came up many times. The CDR3 is CSASRDRGGLGGYTF. Written as DNA, the CDR3 is TGCAGTGCTAGCCGGGACAGGGGAGGACTGGGCGGCTACACCTTC. The chain couples TRBV20-1 to TRBJ1-2; the match to TRBD1 covers 10 bases. Trimming at V came to 3 bases and at J to 8 bases, leaving 12 bases not matched to a gene. This CDR3 spans 15 amino acids. Per the germline V gene, CDR1 is DFQATT and CDR2 is SNEGSKA (reference sequence).

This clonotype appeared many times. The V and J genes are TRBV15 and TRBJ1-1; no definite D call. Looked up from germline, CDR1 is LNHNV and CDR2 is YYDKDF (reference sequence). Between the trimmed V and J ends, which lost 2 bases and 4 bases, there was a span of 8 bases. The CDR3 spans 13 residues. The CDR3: CATSRPIGTEAFF. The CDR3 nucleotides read TGTGCCACCAGCAGACCAATAGGCACTGAAGCTTTCTTT.

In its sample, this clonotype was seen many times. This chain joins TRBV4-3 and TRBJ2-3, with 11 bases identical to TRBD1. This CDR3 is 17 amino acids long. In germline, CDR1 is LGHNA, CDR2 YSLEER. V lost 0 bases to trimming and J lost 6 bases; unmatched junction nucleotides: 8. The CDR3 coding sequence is TGCGCCAGCAGCCAAGATCTTGGGACAGGGGGATCCGATACGCAGTATTTT. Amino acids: CASSQDLGTGGSDTQYF.

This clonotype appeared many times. For the CDR3, the DNA is TGCAGCGTTCGGTTAGGGGATTATGGCTACACCTTC. It specifies CSVRLGDYGYTF. The chain couples TRBV29-1 to TRBJ1-2; possibly TRBD1 for D (5 bases). This CDR3 comprises 12 residues. CDR1 SQVTM and CDR2 ANQGSEA come from the germline V gene. The V end lost 5 bases, the J end lost 5 bases, and 12 bases lay between the germline ends.

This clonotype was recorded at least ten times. The CDR3 loop is CASSYDGRGVSPLHF. The CDR3 nucleotides read TGTGCCAGCAGTTACGACGGCAGGGGCGTTTCACCCCTCCACTTT. J is TRBJ1-6 and V is TRBV6-5; tentative D call: TRBD1 (6 bases). The CDR3 covers 15 residues. CDR1 and CDR2 from the germline V gene are MNHEY and SVGAGI. V lost 2 bases and J 9 bases, leaving 14 bases between the germline ends.

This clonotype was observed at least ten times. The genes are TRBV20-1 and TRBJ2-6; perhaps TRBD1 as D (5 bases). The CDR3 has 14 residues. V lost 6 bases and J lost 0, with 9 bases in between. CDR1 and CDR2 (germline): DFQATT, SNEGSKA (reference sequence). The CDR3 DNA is TGCAGTGCCCTGACAGCCTCTGGGGCCAACGTCCTGACTTTC. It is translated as CSALTASGANVLTF.

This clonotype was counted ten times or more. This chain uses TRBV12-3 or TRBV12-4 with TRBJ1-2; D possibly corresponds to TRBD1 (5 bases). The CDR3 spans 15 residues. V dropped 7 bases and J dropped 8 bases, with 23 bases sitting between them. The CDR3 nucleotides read TGTGCCAGCACCCTATCCGGCGGGGGGGATCGGGGCTACACCTTC. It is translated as CASTLSGGGDRGYTF.

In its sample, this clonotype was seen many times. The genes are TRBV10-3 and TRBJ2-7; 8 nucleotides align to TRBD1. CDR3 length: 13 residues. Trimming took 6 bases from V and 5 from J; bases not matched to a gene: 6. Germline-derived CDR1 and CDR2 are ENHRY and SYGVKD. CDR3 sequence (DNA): TGTGCCATCAGGATGGGACAGGTCCACGAGCAGTACTTC. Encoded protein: CAIRMGQVHEQYF.

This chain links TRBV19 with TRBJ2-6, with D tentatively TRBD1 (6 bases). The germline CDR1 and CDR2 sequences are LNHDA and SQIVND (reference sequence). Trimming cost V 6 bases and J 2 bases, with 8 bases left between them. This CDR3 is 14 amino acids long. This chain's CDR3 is CASRHRAGANVLTF. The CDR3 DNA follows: TGTGCCAGTAGACACAGGGCTGGGGCCAACGTCCTGACTTTC.

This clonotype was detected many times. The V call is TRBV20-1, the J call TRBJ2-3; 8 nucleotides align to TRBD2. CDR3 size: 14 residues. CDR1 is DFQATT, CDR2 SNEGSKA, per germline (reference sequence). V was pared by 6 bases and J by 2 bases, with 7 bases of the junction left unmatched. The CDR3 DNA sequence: TGCAGTGCGTCCGGACTAGCCGACACAGATACGCAGTATTTT. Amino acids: CSASGLADTDTQYF.

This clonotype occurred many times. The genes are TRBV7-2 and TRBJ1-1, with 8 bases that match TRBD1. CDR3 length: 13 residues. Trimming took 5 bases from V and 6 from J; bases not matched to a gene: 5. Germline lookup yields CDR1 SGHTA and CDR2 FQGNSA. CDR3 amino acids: CASSQQGASEAFF. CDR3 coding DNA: TGTGCCAGCAGCCAGCAGGGGGCATCTGAAGCTTTCTTT.

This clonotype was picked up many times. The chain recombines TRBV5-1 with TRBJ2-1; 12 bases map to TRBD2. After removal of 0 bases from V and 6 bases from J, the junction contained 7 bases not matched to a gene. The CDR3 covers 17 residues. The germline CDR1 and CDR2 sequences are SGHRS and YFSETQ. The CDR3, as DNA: TGCGCCAGCAGCTTGGGACTAGCGGGAGTTAAGTCCAATGAGCAGTTCTTC. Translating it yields CASSLGLAGVKSNEQFF. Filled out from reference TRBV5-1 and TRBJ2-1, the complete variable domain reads KAGVTQTPRYLIKTRGQQVTLSCSPISGHRSVSWYQQTPGQGLQFLFEYFSETQRNKGNFPGRFSGRQFSNSRSEMNVSTLELGDSALYLCASSLGLAGVKSNEQFFGPGTRLTVL.

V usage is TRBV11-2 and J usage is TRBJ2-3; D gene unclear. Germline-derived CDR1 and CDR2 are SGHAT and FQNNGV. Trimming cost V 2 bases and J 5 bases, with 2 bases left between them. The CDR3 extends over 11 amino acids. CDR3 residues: CASSLLDTQYF. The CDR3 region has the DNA TGTGCCAGCAGCTTACTAGATACGCAGTATTTT.

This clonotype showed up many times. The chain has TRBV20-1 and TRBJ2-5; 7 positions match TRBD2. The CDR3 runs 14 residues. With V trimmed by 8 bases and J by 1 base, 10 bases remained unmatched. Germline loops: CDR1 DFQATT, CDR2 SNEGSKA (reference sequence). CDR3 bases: TGCAGTTCCTTCCGGGGACTACCCCAAGAGACCCAGTACTTC. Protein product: CSSFRGLPQETQYF.

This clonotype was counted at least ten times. DNA for the CDR3: TGCAGCGTGCGGCAGCAAGAGACCCAGTACTTC. Encoded protein: CSVRQQETQYF. This chain uses TRBV29-1 with TRBJ2-5; the D is unclear. V was shortened by 6 bases and J by 2 bases, with 7 bases between the two germline ends. The length of the CDR3 is 11 residues. Germline-derived CDR1 and CDR2 are SQVTM and ANQGSEA.

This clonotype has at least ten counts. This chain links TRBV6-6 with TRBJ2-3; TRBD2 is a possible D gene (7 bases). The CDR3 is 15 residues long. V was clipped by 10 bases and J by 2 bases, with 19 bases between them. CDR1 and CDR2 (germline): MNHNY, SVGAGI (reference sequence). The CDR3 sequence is CATGAPAGLTDTQYF. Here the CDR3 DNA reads TGTGCCACAGGGGCCCCAGCGGGACTCACAGATACGCAGTATTTT.

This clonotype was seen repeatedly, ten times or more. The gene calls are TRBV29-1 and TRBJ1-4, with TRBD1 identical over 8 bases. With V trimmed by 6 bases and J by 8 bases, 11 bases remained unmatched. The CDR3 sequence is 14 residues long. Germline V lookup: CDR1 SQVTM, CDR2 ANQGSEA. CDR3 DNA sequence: TGCAGCGTGACTACAGGGGGGGAGGGAGAAAAACTGTTTTTT. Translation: CSVTTGGEGEKLFF.